The table lists the clone carrying this TCR beta chain with many counts. TCRdb passed the reads through MiXCR, listing each CDR3 protein once. The sample has more than 140,000 distinct CDR3 sequences; roughly 6.5% are singletons. Germline V gene lookup returns CDR1 ENHRY and CDR2 SYGVKD. The CDR3 runs to 15 residues. Between the trimmed V and J ends, which lost 10 bases and 0 bases, there was a span of 15 bases. This entry comes from a study of T cell repertoires in cytomegalovirus infection. Specimen: PBMCs. The J gene is TRBJ1-4, the V gene TRBV10-3; weak D call: TRBD1 (5 bases). The TCR was taken from a human donor in good health (CMV status not recorded). Some clones in this sample may be carry-over from other donors' samples. CDR3 region: CATVRGGATNEKLFF. The CDR3 DNA reads as TGTGCCACCGTCCGGGGGGGTGCAACTAATGAAAAACTGTTTTTT.